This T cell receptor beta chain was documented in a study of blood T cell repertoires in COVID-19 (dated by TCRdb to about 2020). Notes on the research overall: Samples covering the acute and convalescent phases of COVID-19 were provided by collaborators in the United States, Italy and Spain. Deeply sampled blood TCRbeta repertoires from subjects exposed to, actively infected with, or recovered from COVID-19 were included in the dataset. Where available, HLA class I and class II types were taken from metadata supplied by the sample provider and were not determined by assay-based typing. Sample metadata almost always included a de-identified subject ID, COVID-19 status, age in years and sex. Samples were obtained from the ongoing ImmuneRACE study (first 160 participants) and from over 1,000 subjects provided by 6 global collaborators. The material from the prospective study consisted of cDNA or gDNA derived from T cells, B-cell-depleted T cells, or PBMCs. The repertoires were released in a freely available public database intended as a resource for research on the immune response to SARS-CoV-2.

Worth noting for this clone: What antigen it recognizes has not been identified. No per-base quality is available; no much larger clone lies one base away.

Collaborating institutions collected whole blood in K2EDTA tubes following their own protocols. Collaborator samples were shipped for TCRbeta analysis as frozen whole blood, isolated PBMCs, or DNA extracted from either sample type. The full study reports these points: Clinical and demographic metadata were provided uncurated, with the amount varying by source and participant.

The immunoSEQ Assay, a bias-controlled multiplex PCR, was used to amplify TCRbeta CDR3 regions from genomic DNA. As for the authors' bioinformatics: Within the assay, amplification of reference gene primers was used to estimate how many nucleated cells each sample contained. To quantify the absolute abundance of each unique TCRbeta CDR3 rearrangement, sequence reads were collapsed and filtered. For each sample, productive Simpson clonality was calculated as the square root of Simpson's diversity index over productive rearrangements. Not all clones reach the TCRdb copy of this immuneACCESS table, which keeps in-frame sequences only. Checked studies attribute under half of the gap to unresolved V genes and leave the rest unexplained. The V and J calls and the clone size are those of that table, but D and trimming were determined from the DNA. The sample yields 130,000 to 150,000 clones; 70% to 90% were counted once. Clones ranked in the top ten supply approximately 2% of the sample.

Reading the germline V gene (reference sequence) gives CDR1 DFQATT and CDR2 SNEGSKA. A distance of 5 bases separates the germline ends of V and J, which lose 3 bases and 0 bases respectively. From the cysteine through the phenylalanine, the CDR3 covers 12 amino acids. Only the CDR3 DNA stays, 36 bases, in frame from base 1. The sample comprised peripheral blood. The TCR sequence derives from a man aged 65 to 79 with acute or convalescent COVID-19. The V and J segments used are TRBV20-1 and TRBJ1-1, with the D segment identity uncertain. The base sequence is TGCAGTGCTAGTCAGGTGAACACTGAAGCTTTCTTT. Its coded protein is CSASQVNTEAFF.